This is a list of T cell receptor beta chains from one sample in a study of T cell repertoires in cytomegalovirus infection. TCRdb recomputed calls from the reads with MiXCR, one row per CDR3 protein. The sample contains 500,000 to 600,000 distinct CDR3 sequences, 16% of which appear only once. The sample taken for sequencing was CD8+ T cells from PBMCs. These TCRs come from a human donor in good health (CMV status not recorded). Some clones in this sample may be carry-over from other donors' samples. Both conserved end residues are part of each CDR3. Each record gives: CDR3 DNA, CDR3 protein, J gene, clone size, D gene, CDR3 length, V gene. The D gene is left open where the match is weak. A row's size may be missing; if present it is once, few, many or a size class.

cdr3_nt: TGCGCCAGCAGCCAAGAGGACAGGGACACTGGCTACACCTTC
cdr3_aa: CASSQEDRDTGYTF
j_call: TRBJ1-2
clone_size: -
d_call: TRBD1
cdr3_length: 14
v_call: TRBV4-1

cdr3_nt: TGTGCTAGTGGCAGGGGTATTGGCAATCAGCCCCAGCATTTT
cdr3_aa: CASGRGIGNQPQHF
j_call: TRBJ1-5
clone_size: many
d_call: -
cdr3_length: 14
v_call: TRBV12-5

cdr3_nt: TGTGCCAGCAGCTTTGGGACGGCCGCTGACCTCCACTTT
cdr3_aa: CASSFGTAADLHF
j_call: TRBJ1-6
clone_size: many
d_call: -
cdr3_length: 13
v_call: TRBV7-8

cdr3_nt: TGTGCCAGTAAAGTGGGACAGGGGAGGTACAATGAGCAGTTCTTC
cdr3_aa: CASKVGQGRYNEQFF
j_call: TRBJ2-1
clone_size: many
d_call: TRBD1
cdr3_length: 15
v_call: TRBV19

cdr3_nt: TGTGCCAGCAGGCAGGACAATGCATATGGCTACACCTTC
cdr3_aa: CASRQDNAYGYTF
j_call: TRBJ1-2
clone_size: -
d_call: -
cdr3_length: 13
v_call: TRBV7-6

cdr3_nt: TGTGCCAGCAGCTTAGCCCCTCCCGAGCAGTACTTC
cdr3_aa: CASSLAPPEQYF
j_call: TRBJ2-7
clone_size: -
d_call: -
cdr3_length: 12
v_call: TRBV11-2

cdr3_nt: TGTGCCATCAGTGAGTCCAGGGTGCCTGATGGCTACACCTTC
cdr3_aa: CAISESRVPDGYTF
j_call: TRBJ1-2
clone_size: few
d_call: -
cdr3_length: 14
v_call: TRBV10-3

cdr3_nt: TGTGCCAGCAGATCTATTCTAGCGGGAGGGCCCTTCAAAACCTACGAGCAGTACTTC
cdr3_aa: CASRSILAGGPFKTYEQYF
j_call: TRBJ2-7
clone_size: many
d_call: TRBD2
cdr3_length: 19
v_call: TRBV5-5

cdr3_nt: TGTGCCAGCAGTTCCCTCCGGACAGGGTCGTTCCTCAACAATGAGCAGTTCTTC
cdr3_aa: CASSSLRTGSFLNNEQFF
j_call: TRBJ2-1
clone_size: -
d_call: TRBD1
cdr3_length: 18
v_call: TRBV27

cdr3_nt: TGCAGCGCAGAAGGTTACAGTACTTATGGAGGCTATGGCTACACCTTC
cdr3_aa: CSAEGYSTYGGYGYTF
j_call: TRBJ1-2
clone_size: many
d_call: -
cdr3_length: 16
v_call: TRBV29-1

cdr3_nt: TGTGCCAGCAGTGCAGAGCGGGCCAAGGAGAATGAGCAGTTCTTC
cdr3_aa: CASSAERAKENEQFF
j_call: TRBJ2-1
clone_size: few
d_call: -
cdr3_length: 15
v_call: TRBV6-1

cdr3_nt: TGTGCCACCAGCAGAGATCGCAATGAGCAGTTCTTC
cdr3_aa: CATSRDRNEQFF
j_call: TRBJ2-1
clone_size: many
d_call: -
cdr3_length: 12
v_call: TRBV15

cdr3_nt: TGTGCCAGCAGTCGCTGGGACCTGACTGCAACTAATGAAAAACTGTTTTTT
cdr3_aa: CASSRWDLTATNEKLFF
j_call: TRBJ1-4
clone_size: many
d_call: -
cdr3_length: 17
v_call: TRBV12-3/TRBV12-4

cdr3_nt: TGTGCCAGTACCCAGGCTACTGGAAACACCATATATTTT
cdr3_aa: CASTQATGNTIYF
j_call: TRBJ1-3
clone_size: -
d_call: -
cdr3_length: 13
v_call: TRBV19

cdr3_nt: TGCAGCGTTGAAGGGATTAGGACAGGGTCCCCAGATACGCAGTATTTT
cdr3_aa: CSVEGIRTGSPDTQYF
j_call: TRBJ2-3
clone_size: -
d_call: TRBD1
cdr3_length: 16
v_call: TRBV29-1

cdr3_nt: TGTGCCAGCAGCGCCGGGGGTTTGGGCAAAAACATTCAGTACTTC
cdr3_aa: CASSAGGLGKNIQYF
j_call: TRBJ2-4
clone_size: many
d_call: -
cdr3_length: 15
v_call: TRBV7-9

cdr3_nt: TGTGCCAGCAGTTTGAAAGTACGTAGGGGCAACTATGGCTACACCTTC
cdr3_aa: CASSLKVRRGNYGYTF
j_call: TRBJ1-2
clone_size: -
d_call: -
cdr3_length: 16
v_call: TRBV28

cdr3_nt: TGTGCCAGCAGCCCCTACGGACAGGTGCTCTCTGGGGCCAACGTCCTGACTTTC
cdr3_aa: CASSPYGQVLSGANVLTF
j_call: TRBJ2-6
clone_size: many
d_call: TRBD1
cdr3_length: 18
v_call: TRBV7-8

cdr3_nt: TGTGCCAGCAGTCCAAGGGTGGGTCAGCCCCAGCATTTT
cdr3_aa: CASSPRVGQPQHF
j_call: TRBJ1-5
clone_size: -
d_call: -
cdr3_length: 13
v_call: TRBV27

cdr3_nt: TGTGCCAGTAGTTTGACTAGCGGGAGTAGGGAGCAGTACTTC
cdr3_aa: CASSLTSGSREQYF
j_call: TRBJ2-7
clone_size: -
d_call: TRBD2
cdr3_length: 14
v_call: TRBV19

cdr3_nt: TGCAGTGCTAGATTCCCGGGACTAGCCGATCCCTACGAGCAGTACTTC
cdr3_aa: CSARFPGLADPYEQYF
j_call: TRBJ2-7
clone_size: few
d_call: TRBD2
cdr3_length: 16
v_call: TRBV20-1

cdr3_nt: TGTGCCAGCAGTTACTCGAGCGACAGACTCACCGGGGAGCTGTTTTTT
cdr3_aa: CASSYSSDRLTGELFF
j_call: TRBJ2-2
clone_size: few
d_call: -
cdr3_length: 16
v_call: TRBV6-5

cdr3_nt: TGTGCCAGTAGTATCTGGCACCGACCCTCCTACAATGAGCAGTTCTTC
cdr3_aa: CASSIWHRPSYNEQFF
j_call: TRBJ2-1
clone_size: many
d_call: -
cdr3_length: 16
v_call: TRBV19

cdr3_nt: TGTGCCAGCAGCTCCCGCGGAGGGGTCAATTCACCCCTCCACTTT
cdr3_aa: CASSSRGGVNSPLHF
j_call: TRBJ1-6
clone_size: many
d_call: -
cdr3_length: 15
v_call: TRBV7-6

cdr3_nt: TGCGCCAGCAGAACTGAGGATGGCTACACCTTC
cdr3_aa: CASRTEDGYTF
j_call: TRBJ1-2
clone_size: many
d_call: -
cdr3_length: 11
v_call: TRBV5-1

cdr3_nt: TGTGCCAGCAGCCGAGGTAGCGGGAGCTTGGAGACCCAGTACTTC
cdr3_aa: CASSRGSGSLETQYF
j_call: TRBJ2-5
clone_size: once
d_call: TRBD2
cdr3_length: 15
v_call: TRBV5-4

cdr3_nt: TGTGCCAGCAGTGAAGTTTGGGGGGAGGGCACTGAAGCTTTCTTT
cdr3_aa: CASSEVWGEGTEAFF
j_call: TRBJ1-1
clone_size: -
d_call: -
cdr3_length: 15
v_call: TRBV2

cdr3_nt: TGTGCCAGCCAGTTTATAGGTATCCAAGAGACCCAGTACTTC
cdr3_aa: CASQFIGIQETQYF
j_call: TRBJ2-5
clone_size: many
d_call: -
cdr3_length: 14
v_call: TRBV28

cdr3_nt: TGTGCCAGCAGTGAACTGGCTAGCGGTTACAATGAGCAGTTCTTC
cdr3_aa: CASSELASGYNEQFF
j_call: TRBJ2-1
clone_size: -
d_call: TRBD2
cdr3_length: 15
v_call: TRBV6-1

cdr3_nt: TGTGCCAGCAGCTTAGGCCGGAATGAAAAACTGTTTTTT
cdr3_aa: CASSLGRNEKLFF
j_call: TRBJ1-4
clone_size: -
d_call: -
cdr3_length: 13
v_call: TRBV13

cdr3_nt: TGCGCCAGCAGCCCCTCGTGGGGGTCCTACAATGAGCAGTTCTTC
cdr3_aa: CASSPSWGSYNEQFF
j_call: TRBJ2-1
clone_size: -
d_call: -
cdr3_length: 15
v_call: TRBV5-1

cdr3_nt: TGTGCCAGCTGTATAGCGGGAGCCTACGAGCAGTACTTC
cdr3_aa: CASCIAGAYEQYF
j_call: TRBJ2-7
clone_size: -
d_call: TRBD2
cdr3_length: 13
v_call: TRBV27

cdr3_nt: TGTGCCAGCAGCGAGGGGGGACAGGGACCCTACGAGCAGTACTTC
cdr3_aa: CASSEGGQGPYEQYF
j_call: TRBJ2-7
clone_size: -
d_call: TRBD1
cdr3_length: 15
v_call: TRBV9

cdr3_nt: TGTGCCATCAGTGAGTCGGGAAACGAGCAGTACTTC
cdr3_aa: CAISESGNEQYF
j_call: TRBJ2-7
clone_size: few
d_call: -
cdr3_length: 12
v_call: TRBV10-3

cdr3_nt: TGTGCCAGCAGCTTAGGGGGCAGGGCTGGGGCGAACACTGAAGCTTTCTTT
cdr3_aa: CASSLGGRAGANTEAFF
j_call: TRBJ1-1
clone_size: many
d_call: -
cdr3_length: 17
v_call: TRBV11-2

cdr3_nt: TGTGCCAGCAGCGGAGGAGCGGGACCAGAGACCCAGTACTTC
cdr3_aa: CASSGGAGPETQYF
j_call: TRBJ2-5
clone_size: -
d_call: TRBD2
cdr3_length: 14
v_call: TRBV5-4

cdr3_nt: TGTGCCAGCAGTTTGTCGTCAGGGGAAATCCAAGAGACCCAGTACTTC
cdr3_aa: CASSLSSGEIQETQYF
j_call: TRBJ2-5
clone_size: many
d_call: -
cdr3_length: 16
v_call: TRBV12-3/TRBV12-4

cdr3_nt: TGCAGTGCTAGACCTCCTAGCGGGAGCCCTGGAACTCAAGAGACCCAGTACTTC
cdr3_aa: CSARPPSGSPGTQETQYF
j_call: TRBJ2-5
clone_size: few
d_call: TRBD2
cdr3_length: 18
v_call: TRBV20-1

cdr3_nt: TGTGCCAGCAGTTCAACTAGCGGGAGGGTTGAAGGCACAGATACGCAGTATTTT
cdr3_aa: CASSSTSGRVEGTDTQYF
j_call: TRBJ2-3
clone_size: many
d_call: TRBD2
cdr3_length: 18
v_call: TRBV12-3/TRBV12-4

cdr3_nt: TGTGCCAGCTGGTGGGAGGAGACCCAGTACTTC
cdr3_aa: CASWWEETQYF
j_call: TRBJ2-5
clone_size: few
d_call: -
cdr3_length: 11
v_call: TRBV28

cdr3_nt: TGTGCCAGCAGTGTTTTTGGATCTAGCGGGAGTGTCTACGAGCAGTACTTC
cdr3_aa: CASSVFGSSGSVYEQYF
j_call: TRBJ2-7
clone_size: many
d_call: TRBD2
cdr3_length: 17
v_call: TRBV28

cdr3_nt: TGTGCCAGCAGCTTAGATGGATATTCGACGGCCGGGCCGGCGGACAATGAGCAGTTCTTC
cdr3_aa: CASSLDGYSTAGPADNEQFF
j_call: TRBJ2-1
clone_size: many
d_call: -
cdr3_length: 20
v_call: TRBV11-3

cdr3_nt: TGTGCCAGCAGTCCTATGGAGGAGTACAGGGGGGATAATTCACCCCTCCACTTT
cdr3_aa: CASSPMEEYRGDNSPLHF
j_call: TRBJ1-6
clone_size: -
d_call: TRBD1
cdr3_length: 18
v_call: TRBV6-5

cdr3_nt: TGTGCCAGCAGTTTGCGGCAGGTCACCGGGGAGCTGTTTTTT
cdr3_aa: CASSLRQVTGELFF
j_call: TRBJ2-2
clone_size: few
d_call: -
cdr3_length: 14
v_call: TRBV27

cdr3_nt: TGTGCCAGCAGCAGGGGGGACAGGGGATTCGACGAGCAGTACTTC
cdr3_aa: CASSRGDRGFDEQYF
j_call: TRBJ2-7
clone_size: few
d_call: TRBD1
cdr3_length: 15
v_call: TRBV9

cdr3_nt: TGCAGTGCTAAACCGGGACTAGCGGGAATACAGTACTTC
cdr3_aa: CSAKPGLAGIQYF
j_call: TRBJ2-4
clone_size: -
d_call: TRBD2
cdr3_length: 13
v_call: TRBV20-1

cdr3_nt: TGTGCCAGCAGCTTAGGGTCAGGGGGAATGAATGGCTACACCTTC
cdr3_aa: CASSLGSGGMNGYTF
j_call: TRBJ1-2
clone_size: many
d_call: TRBD1
cdr3_length: 15
v_call: TRBV7-6

cdr3_nt: TGTGCCAGCCACGGGGGTGGGGCGGATAGCAATCAGCCCCAGCATTTT
cdr3_aa: CASHGGGADSNQPQHF
j_call: TRBJ1-5
clone_size: many
d_call: -
cdr3_length: 16
v_call: TRBV27

cdr3_nt: TGCAGTGCTCCCGCCCAGGGGGAGTGGAGGGGAGAGACCCAGTACTTC
cdr3_aa: CSAPAQGEWRGETQYF
j_call: TRBJ2-5
clone_size: -
d_call: -
cdr3_length: 16
v_call: TRBV20-1

cdr3_nt: TGTGCCAGCAGCTCCCCAGGAGGCGCAGCGGATGGCTACACCTTC
cdr3_aa: CASSSPGGAADGYTF
j_call: TRBJ1-2
clone_size: once
d_call: -
cdr3_length: 15
v_call: TRBV11-2

cdr3_nt: TGTGCCAGCAGTCTAATACCATCCTCCGACAGGGTAGTTCGTTCTGGGGCCAACGTCCTGACTTTC
cdr3_aa: CASSLIPSSDRVVRSGANVLTF
j_call: TRBJ2-6
clone_size: -
d_call: TRBD1
cdr3_length: 22
v_call: TRBV28